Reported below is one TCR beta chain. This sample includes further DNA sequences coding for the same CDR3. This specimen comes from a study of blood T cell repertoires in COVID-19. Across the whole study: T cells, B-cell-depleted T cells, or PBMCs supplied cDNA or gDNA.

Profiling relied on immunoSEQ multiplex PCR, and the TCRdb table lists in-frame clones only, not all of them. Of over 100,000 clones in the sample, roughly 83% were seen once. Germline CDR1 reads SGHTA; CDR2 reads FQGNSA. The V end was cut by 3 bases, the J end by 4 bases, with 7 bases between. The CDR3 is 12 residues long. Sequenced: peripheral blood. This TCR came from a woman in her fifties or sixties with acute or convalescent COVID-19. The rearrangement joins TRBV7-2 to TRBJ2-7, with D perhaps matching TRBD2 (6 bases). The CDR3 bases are TGTGCCAGCAGCTTGAGCGGGTACGAGCAGTACTTC. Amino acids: CASSLSGYEQYF.